This passage covers 15 T cell receptor beta chains from one sample sequenced in a study of PD-L1 blockade in urothelial cancer. Noted time point: pretreatment peripheral blood. The method was immunoSEQ multiplex PCR; TCRdb's version includes in-frame clones alone and lacks a portion of them. The data show approximately 47,000 clones, about 81% seen once. The material was PBMCs, obtained around atezolizumab (anti-PD-L1) treatment. Source of these receptors: a man between 50 and 59 years old with urothelial cancer.

V and J are TRBV5-1 and TRBJ2-3; 8 bases fit TRBD1. Germline CDR1 is SGHRS and CDR2 is YFSETQ. V lost 3 bases to trimming and J lost 6 bases; unmatched junction nucleotides: 9. The CDR3 contains 15 residues. In DNA form, the CDR3 reads TGCGCCAGCAGCTGGACCCAGGGGGCCGGGGATACGCAGTATTTT. The encoded protein is CASSWTQGAGDTQYF.

Concerning this clone: This sample includes further DNA sequences coding for the same CDR3. This chain connects TRBV6-1 to TRBJ2-7, with TRBD2 matching 10 bases. V trimming: 4 bases; J trimming: 0 bases; junction bases outside the gene matches: 6. The CDR3 has 16 residues. Germline loops: CDR1 MNHNS, CDR2 SASEGT. In nucleotides, the CDR3 is TGTGCCAGCAGTGGCCTAGCGGGGGTCAGCTCCTACGAGCAGTACTTC. Encoded protein: CASSGLAGVSSYEQYF.

The V gene is TRBV28, the J gene TRBJ1-5; D remains unclear. The CDR3 totals 12 residues. V gave up 7 bases and J gave up 1 base, with 5 bases separating them. The germline CDR1 and CDR2 sequences are MDHEN and SYDVKM. CDR3 amino acids: CASKESNQPQHF. CDR3 DNA sequence: TGTGCCAGCAAAGAGAGCAATCAGCCCCAGCATTTT.

This clone appeared many times. V gene TRBV19 combines with J gene TRBJ2-5, with 11 bases lining up with TRBD2. V gave up 4 bases and J gave up 5 bases; unmatched junction bases: 6. CDR3 length equals 15 residues. Germline CDR1 reads LNHDA; CDR2 reads SQIVND (reference sequence). CDR3 sequence: CASSTRTSGWETQYF. The CDR3 DNA reads TGTGCCAGTAGTACCCGGACTAGCGGGTGGGAGACCCAGTACTTC.

As to this clone: This sample also contains other DNA sequences that code for the same CDR3. The chain carries TRBV4-1 and TRBJ2-3; D is unclear. The CDR3 has 16 amino acids. The V and J ends lost 0 bases and 0 bases respectively, with 10 bases between them. CDR1 MGHRA and CDR2 YSYEKL come from the germline V gene. CDR3 loop: CASSQDSGASTDTQYF. CDR3 DNA sequence: TGCGCCAGCAGCCAAGATTCCGGAGCTAGCACAGATACGCAGTATTTT.

In its sample, this clone was seen a few times. The V gene is TRBV10-3, the J gene TRBJ2-5; maybe TRBD1 (5 bases). The ends were cut back, 0 bases at V and 5 bases at J, with 13 bases in the middle. Germline assignment: CDR1 ENHRY and CDR2 SYGVKD. CDR3 length equals 15 residues. For the CDR3, the DNA is TGTGCCATCAGTGAGTCGAACAGCCCAGGGGAGACCCAGTACTTC. Encoded protein: CAISESNSPGETQYF.

This clone has a handful of counts. The DNA for the CDR3 is TGTGCCAGCAGTCCAGGGGGTTATGGCTACACCTTC. This translates into CASSPGGYGYTF. This chain connects TRBV2 to TRBJ1-2; 7 bases fit TRBD1. CDR1 and CDR2 (germline): SNHLY, FYNNEI. The CDR3 totals 12 residues. V lost 5 bases and J lost 5; bases outside the gene matches: 2. The whole variable domain, remainder taken from reference TRBV2 and TRBJ1-2, is EPEVTQTPSHQVTQMGQEVILRCVPISNHLYFYWYRQILGQKVEFLVSFYNNEISEKSEIFDDQFSVERPDGSNFTLKIRSTKLEDSAMYFCASSPGGYGYTFGSGTRLTVV.

The gene calls are TRBV27 and TRBJ1-1, with D possibly being TRBD1 (5 bases). The CDR3 loop spans 18 amino acids. Germline CDR1 MNHEY, CDR2 SMNVEV (reference sequence). V was cut by 1 base and J by 1 base, with 19 bases left in between. Written as DNA, the CDR3 is TGTGCCAGCAGTTTATACCCCTCTGGGGCGGGGACGAACACTGAAGCTTTCTTT. Protein product: CASSLYPSGAGTNTEAFF.

V is TRBV19 and J is TRBJ1-5; D call uncertain. This CDR3 region has 14 residues. V lost 5 bases and J 0 bases, leaving 8 bases between the germline ends. Germline V gene data show CDR1 as LNHDA and CDR2 as SQIVND (reference sequence). The CDR3: CASSAYYSNQPQHF. The CDR3 DNA follows: TGTGCCAGTAGTGCCTATTATAGCAATCAGCCCCAGCATTTT.

The V and J genes are TRBV11-2 and TRBJ1-3; a possible D gene is TRBD1 (6 bases). This CDR3 is built from 16 residues. V was cut by 4 bases and J by 0 bases, with 13 bases left in between. Germline V CDR1 and CDR2: SGHAT, FQNNGV. The chain's CDR3 is CASSWRQANSGNTIYF. CDR3 nucleotide sequence: TGTGCCAGCAGCTGGCGACAGGCCAACTCTGGAAACACCATATATTTT.

This chain connects TRBV14 to TRBJ2-1, with D unresolved. Between the trimmed V and J ends, which lost 5 bases and 0 bases, there was a span of 14 bases. Germline assignment: CDR1 SGHDN and CDR2 FVKESK. The CDR3 totals 16 residues. CDR3 protein: CASSATRLSSYNEQFF. CDR3 DNA: TGTGCCAGCAGCGCTACGAGGTTGAGCTCCTACAATGAGCAGTTCTTC.

V and J are TRBV7-8 and TRBJ1-2; 9 bases match TRBD1. CDR3 length: 14 residues. Germline V gene data show CDR1 as SGHVS and CDR2 as FQNEAQ. With 5 bases clipped from V and 7 bases from J, the junction kept 8 bases outside the gene matches. CDR3 sequence (DNA): TGTGCCAGCAGCCTACGACAGGGGGAGGGTGGCTACACCTTC. Its translation is CASSLRQGEGGYTF. Variable domain in full (rest from reference TRBV7-8 and TRBJ1-2): GAGVSQSPRYKVAKRGQDVALRCDPISGHVSLFWYQQALGQGPEFLTYFQNEAQLDKSGLPSDRFFAERPEGSVSTLKIQRTQQEDSAVYLCASSLRQGEGGYTFGSGTRLTVV.

The chain joins TRBV9 to TRBJ2-7; 10 bases agree with TRBD2. The V and J ends lost 1 base and 5 bases, in that order; junction bases with no gene match: 12. This CDR3 region has 17 residues. Per the germline V gene, CDR1 is SGDLS and CDR2 is YYNGEE. The CDR3 loop reads CASSVSADLAGDDEQYF. The DNA of the CDR3 is TGTGCCAGCAGCGTATCTGCCGATCTAGCGGGAGATGACGAGCAGTACTTC. Together with reference TRBV9 and TRBJ2-7, the CDR3 gives the full variable domain: DSGVTQTPKHLITATGQRVTLRCSPRSGDLSVYWYQQSLDQGLQFLIQYYNGEERAKGNILERFSAQQFPDLHSELNLSSLELGDSALYFCASSVSADLAGDDEQYFGPGTRLTVT.

V and J are TRBV7-3 and TRBJ1-5; TRBD1 matches at 8 bases. With V trimmed by 5 bases and J by 7 bases, 7 bases remained unmatched. This CDR3 contains 14 residues. The germline gives CDR1 SGHTA, CDR2 FQGTGA. For the CDR3, the DNA is TGTGCCAGCAGCCCTCAGGGGGCCAGGCAGCCCCAGCATTTT. It is translated as CASSPQGARQPQHF. Full variable domain (rest looked up from reference TRBV7-3 and TRBJ1-5): GAGVSQTPSNKVTEKGKYVELRCDPISGHTALYWYRQSLGQGPEFLIYFQGTGAADDSGLPNDRFFAVRPEGSVSTLKIQRTERGDSAVYLCASSPQGARQPQHFGDGTRLSIL.

The J gene is TRBJ2-3, the V gene TRBV7-9; D is unresolved. The CDR3 length is 13 residues. Trimming removed 5 bases from V and 7 bases from J, with 13 bases in between. Germline-derived CDR1 and CDR2 are SEHNR and FQNEAQ (reference sequence). CDR3 region: CASSPNSTNTQYF. For the CDR3, the DNA is TGTGCCAGCAGCCCTAACTCTACGAATACGCAGTATTTT.